The subject of this entry is one T cell receptor (beta chain). Germline values: CDR1 SGDLS, CDR2 YYNGEE. Trimming removed 3 bases from V and 5 bases from J, with 11 bases in between. The CDR3 covers 14 residues. This entry is derived from a study of T cell responses to AZD1222 COVID-19 vaccine. The protocol was immunoSEQ multiplex PCR, while the TCRdb copy is restricted to in-frame clones and leaves out a portion. The sample includes 200,000 or so clones, almost 95% seen only once; the top ten take approximately 9.6%. This chain connects TRBV9 to TRBJ2-2, with a possible D match to TRBD2 (6 bases). This specimen was peripheral blood, taken on day 0 of AZD1222 vaccination. This clonotype originated in an adult in good health. The CDR3 region is CASSATGGTGELFF. The CDR3 DNA sequence: TGTGCCAGCAGCGCGACCGGGGGAACCGGGGAGCTGTTTTTT.